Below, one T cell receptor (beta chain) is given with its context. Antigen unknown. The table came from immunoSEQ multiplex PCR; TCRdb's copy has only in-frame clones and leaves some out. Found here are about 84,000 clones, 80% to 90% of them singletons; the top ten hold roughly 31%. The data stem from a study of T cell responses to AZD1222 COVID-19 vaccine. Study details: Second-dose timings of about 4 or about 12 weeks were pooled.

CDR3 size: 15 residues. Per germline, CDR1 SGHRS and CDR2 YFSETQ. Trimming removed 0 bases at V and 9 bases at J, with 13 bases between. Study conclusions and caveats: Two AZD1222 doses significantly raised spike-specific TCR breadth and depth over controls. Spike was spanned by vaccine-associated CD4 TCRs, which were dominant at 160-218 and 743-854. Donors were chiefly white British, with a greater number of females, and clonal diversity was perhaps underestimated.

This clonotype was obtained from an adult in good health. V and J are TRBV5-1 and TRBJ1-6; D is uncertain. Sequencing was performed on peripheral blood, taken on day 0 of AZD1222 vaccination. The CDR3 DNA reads TGCGCCAGCAGCTTGGAAAGGGCTCACCGTTCACCCCTCCACTTT. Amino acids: CASSLERAHRSPLHF.